This passage covers 2 T cell receptor beta chains from one sample sequenced in a study of early T cells in non-severe SARS-CoV-2 infection. Using its own MiXCR run on the 5' RACE reads, TCRdb lists one record per CDR3 protein. This table holds 35,000 or so distinct CDR3 sequences, 5% found once. Sequences were obtained from whole blood. The source of these receptors is an adult who was a healthcare worker with PCR-confirmed SARS-CoV-2 infection or an uninfected control (not recorded which).

This clonotype has ten or more counts. The chain is built from TRBV28 and TRBJ1-3, with D unclear. The CDR3 is 14 amino acids. Germline V gene lookup returns CDR1 MDHEN and CDR2 SYDVKM. V was pared by 7 bases and J by 7 bases, with 17 bases between. The CDR3 DNA is TGTGCCAGCAACTCCAGAGACTTCTATAACACCATATATTTT. Translating it yields CASNSRDFYNTIYF.

This clonotype was counted a few times. This CDR3 is CASSFGLAGSNEQFF. In DNA, the CDR3 is TGTGCCAGCAGCTTCGGGCTAGCGGGGAGCAATGAGCAGTTCTTC. The V call is TRBV11-2, the J call TRBJ2-1; 9 bases are shared with TRBD2. Germline values: CDR1 SGHAT, CDR2 FQNNGV. V lost 3 bases, J lost 6 bases, and 6 bases stayed unmatched. This CDR3 region has 15 residues.